This passage covers 21 T cell receptor beta chains from one sample sequenced in a study of blood T cells in healthy people across ages. The second PCR ran roughly 6 to 11 cycles with a sample-barcoded 5' primer and J-beta primers. TCRdb reprocessed the 5' RACE reads with MiXCR, giving one entry per CDR3 protein. The table has around 600,000 distinct CDR3 sequences, 40% to 55% seen once. The sequenced sample was blood. The origin of the receptors is a man of 80 years or more in good health.

This clonotype was counted a few times. CDR3 coding DNA: TGTGCCAACTCCGGGACTCCTGGGGAGACCCAGTACTTC. It is translated as CANSGTPGETQYF. The genes are TRBV2 and TRBJ2-5, with D possibly being TRBD2 (6 bases). The V end was cut by 10 bases, the J end by 5 bases, with 17 bases between. Germline CDR1 and CDR2: SNHLY and FYNNEI. CDR3 length equals 13 residues.

J is TRBJ2-5 and V is TRBV15, with 8 bases that match TRBD1. Germline V lookup: CDR1 LNHNV, CDR2 YYDKDF (reference sequence). The V gene end was trimmed by 5 bases and the J gene end by 1 base; junction bases not matched to a gene: 6. This CDR3 is built from 15 residues. CDR3 DNA: TGTGCCACCAGCGGACACGGGACAGGCCAAGAGACCCAGTACTTC. Residues: CATSGHGTGQETQYF.

The chain links TRBV7-2 to TRBJ1-1; D uncertain. The CDR3 consists of 15 residues. Per the germline V gene, CDR1 is SGHTA and CDR2 is FQGNSA. The germline V and J ends were trimmed by 5 bases and 4 bases, with 17 bases remaining between them. CDR3 in amino acids: CASSLEGTRGTEAFF. DNA of the CDR3: TGTGCCAGCAGCCTCGAAGGCACCCGTGGCACTGAAGCTTTCTTT.

This clonotype showed up just a few times. V gene TRBV4-3 combines with J gene TRBJ2-4; a weak D match, TRBD1 (8 bases). V lost 5 bases to trimming and J lost 6 bases, with 14 bases between them. Germline V gene data show CDR1 as LGHNA and CDR2 as YSLEER. The CDR3 spans 14 residues. The chain's CDR3 is CASSANRGGNIQYF. CDR3 in DNA: TGCGCCAGCAGCGCCAACAGGGGGGGAAACATTCAGTACTTC.

The J gene is TRBJ1-2, the V gene TRBV6-2 or TRBV6-3; TRBD1 matches 9 bases. This CDR3 contains 16 residues. CDR1 is MNHEY, CDR2 SVGEGT, per germline. With 5 bases clipped from V and 7 bases from J, the junction kept 14 bases outside the gene matches. Here the CDR3 DNA reads TGTGCCAGCAGTAGGCGAAACAGGGGGCGAAGCGGTGGCTACACCTTC. It translates to CASSRRNRGRSGGYTF.

The chain employs TRBV5-1 and TRBJ2-1, with TRBD1 identical over 7 bases. The DNA end is more similar to TRBJ2-7, so the J call may be wrong. This CDR3 is 13 amino acids long. Germline assignment: CDR1 SGHRS and CDR2 YFSETQ. The CDR3, as DNA: TGCGCCAGCAGCTGGACAGGATACAATGAGCAGTACTTC. Translated: CASSWTGYNEQYF.

The chain uses TRBV7-2 and TRBJ2-1; perhaps TRBD2 as D (5 bases). The CDR3 extends over 15 amino acids. Germline CDR1 reads SGHTA; CDR2 reads FQGNSA. Trimming took off 6 bases at V and 0 bases at J, with 12 bases between the two ends. The CDR3 DNA reads TGTGCCAGCAGGGAGGCAACCAGCTCCTACAATGAGCAGTTCTTC. Its protein is CASREATSSYNEQFF.

This clonotype was counted between two and nine times. The V call is TRBV7-2, the J call TRBJ2-4; TRBD2 is a possible D gene (7 bases). The CDR3 runs 14 residues. In germline, CDR1 is SGHTA, CDR2 FQGNSA. Deletions cut 3 bases from V and 5 bases from J, with 11 bases between. Here the CDR3 reads CASSFDGGQNIQYF. DNA of the CDR3: TGTGCCAGCAGCTTTGACGGGGGGCAAAACATTCAGTACTTC.

This clonotype was picked up a small number of times. The rearrangement uses TRBV6-2 or TRBV6-3 and TRBJ2-3; D tentatively reads TRBD1 or TRBD2 (6 bases each). Trimming pared 2 bases from V and 11 bases from J, leaving 11 bases between. Per germline, CDR1 MNHEY and CDR2 SVGEGT. The CDR3 contains 12 residues. CDR3: CASSYQGGLQYF. The CDR3 region has the DNA TGTGCCAGCAGTTACCAAGGGGGACTGCAGTATTTT.

This clonotype was seen repeatedly, ten times or more. The chain links TRBV29-1 to TRBJ2-5; TRBD1 might be the D (5 bases). The CDR3 runs 13 residues. V lost 2 bases, J lost 5 bases, and 12 bases lay in between. The germline gives CDR1 SQVTM, CDR2 ANQGSEA. CDR3 nucleotides: TGCAGCGTTGAAACGGACACCGGTGAGACCCAGTACTTC. Its translation is CSVETDTGETQYF.

This clonotype showed up just a few times. The chain is built from TRBV11-1 and TRBJ2-1; D is possibly TRBD2 (5 bases). Germline lookup yields CDR1 SGHAT and CDR2 FQDESV (reference sequence). The CDR3 extends over 15 amino acids. Trimming left V 6 bases short and J 0 bases short, with 12 bases between. In DNA form, the CDR3 reads TGTGCCAGCAGTTCCCGACGGGGCTCCTACAATGAGCAGTTCTTC. Translating gives CASSSRRGSYNEQFF.

The genes are TRBV2 and TRBJ2-5; D ambiguous. V dropped 4 bases and J dropped 2 bases, with 11 bases sitting between them. This CDR3 spans 14 amino acids. Germline V gene lookup returns CDR1 SNHLY and CDR2 FYNNEI. The CDR3: CASSVVAAQETQYF. The CDR3 DNA reads TGTGCCAGCAGTGTGGTGGCGGCTCAAGAGACCCAGTACTTC.

The V and J genes are TRBV9 and TRBJ2-3; TRBD2 matches 8 bases. This CDR3 spans 17 amino acids. Germline assignment: CDR1 SGDLS and CDR2 YYNGEE. Trimming took 4 bases from V and 4 from J; bases not matched to a gene: 14. CDR3 amino acids: CASSSRGGRTAADTQYF. For the CDR3, the DNA is TGTGCCAGCAGCTCCCGGGGGGGCCGGACCGCAGCAGATACGCAGTATTTT.

The V gene is TRBV7-2, the J gene TRBJ2-2, with TRBD2 matching over 9 bases. CDR1 and CDR2 (germline): SGHTA, FQGNSA. CDR3 size: 15 residues. The V segment lost 1 base and the J segment 3 bases; nucleotides outside the gene matches: 0. The CDR3 loop is CASSLVAGDTGELFF. As DNA, the CDR3 is TGTGCCAGCAGCTTAGTAGCGGGAGACACCGGGGAGCTGTTTTTT.

This clonotype appeared a few times. The CDR3 DNA follows: TGCAGTGCTCGTACCGCCCAGCGGATCCAAGAGACCCAGTACTTC. It translates to CSARTAQRIQETQYF. V usage is TRBV20-1 and J usage is TRBJ2-5; TRBD2 is a possible D gene (5 bases). The germline V and J ends were trimmed by 5 bases and 1 base, with 17 bases remaining between them. The CDR3 length is 15 residues. CDR1 and CDR2 (germline): DFQATT, SNEGSKA (reference sequence).

Many counts were recorded for this clonotype. V usage is TRBV6-5 and J usage is TRBJ1-2; 7 bases match TRBD1. Germline CDR1 reads MNHEY; CDR2 reads SVGAGI. The J segment lost 8 bases and the V segment lost 6 bases, leaving 9 bases of the junction unmatched. This CDR3 region has 13 residues. CDR3 sequence: CASSPDRAYGYTF. DNA for the CDR3: TGTGCCAGCAGCCCTGACAGGGCATACGGCTACACCTTC.

This clonotype was observed a handful of times. The chain employs TRBV30 and TRBJ2-7; D perhaps matches TRBD1 (5 bases). Germline V lookup: CDR1 GTSNPN, CDR2 SVGIG (reference sequence). This CDR3 region has 12 residues. Deletions cut 4 bases from V and 2 bases from J, with 9 bases between. The CDR3 DNA follows: TGTGCCTGGAAAGGGGATGCCTACGAGCAGTACTTC. This encodes CAWKGDAYEQYF.

This clonotype turned up a few times. This chain links TRBV12-3 or TRBV12-4 with TRBJ2-6; TRBD1 aligns across 7 bases. The CDR3 extends over 15 amino acids. Trimming at V came to 6 bases and at J to 4 bases, leaving 6 bases not matched to a gene. The chain's CDR3 is CASSPTGAGANVLTF. The CDR3 DNA is TGTGCCAGCAGCCCCACAGGGGCCGGGGCCAACGTCCTGACTTTC.

This clonotype showed up many times. This chain uses TRBV6-5 with TRBJ2-1, with 9 bases lining up with TRBD1. J lost 4 bases, V lost 4 bases, and 8 bases had no gene match. Germline CDR1 MNHEY, CDR2 SVGAGI. The CDR3 extends over 16 amino acids. The CDR3 DNA is TGTGCCAGCAGTTCCTCCGGGACAGGGAAATACAATGAGCAGTTCTTC. Amino acid sequence: CASSSSGTGKYNEQFF.

This clonotype appeared a few times. This rearrangement joins TRBV6-2 or TRBV6-3 to TRBJ2-5, with D possibly being TRBD2 (6 bases). This CDR3 region has 13 residues. Trimming cost V 10 bases and J 3 bases, with 15 bases left between them. Germline V gene sequence: CDR1 MNHEY, CDR2 SVGEGT. The chain's CDR3 is CAICGGVEETQYF. DNA for the CDR3: TGTGCCATTTGTGGAGGGGTCGAAGAGACCCAGTACTTC.

The rearrangement uses TRBV9 and TRBJ2-3, with TRBD2 matching 11 bases. Germline V gene lookup returns CDR1 SGDLS and CDR2 YYNGEE. V gave up 2 bases and J gave up 4 bases; unmatched junction bases: 18. The CDR3 loop spans 20 amino acids. CDR3 bases: TGTGCCAGCAGCGTCCCCCTGGGAACGACTAGCGGGGCTTCCGCAGATACGCAGTATTTT. Protein: CASSVPLGTTSGASADTQYF.